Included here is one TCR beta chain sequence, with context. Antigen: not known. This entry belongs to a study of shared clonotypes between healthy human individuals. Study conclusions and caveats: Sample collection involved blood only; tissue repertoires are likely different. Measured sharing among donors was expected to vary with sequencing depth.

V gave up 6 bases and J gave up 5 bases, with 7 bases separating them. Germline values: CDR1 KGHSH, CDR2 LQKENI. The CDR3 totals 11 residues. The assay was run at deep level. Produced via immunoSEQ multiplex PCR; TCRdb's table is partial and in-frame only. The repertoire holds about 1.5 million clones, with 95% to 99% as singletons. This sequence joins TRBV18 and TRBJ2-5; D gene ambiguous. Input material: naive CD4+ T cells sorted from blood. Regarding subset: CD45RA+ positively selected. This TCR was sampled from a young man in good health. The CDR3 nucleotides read TGTGCCAGCTCGTTTAAGGAGACCCAGTACTTC. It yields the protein CASSFKETQYF.